Here is one T cell receptor (beta chain) with its context. Its antigen is as yet unknown. The data belong to a study of T cell repertoires in cytomegalovirus infection. The wider study: Signatures in public TCR beta sequences pointed to both CMV infection and matching HLA type.

CDR1 and CDR2 (germline): KGHDR, SFDVKD. The CDR3 covers 19 residues. V lost 4 bases and J 0 bases, leaving 21 bases between the germline ends. Overall study findings and caveats: Frequencies of public TCR beta families were cumulated, and this identified carriers of CMV plus the relevant HLA. Within the response measured ex vivo, HLA-C-restricted CMV-specific TCR beta clonotypes were dominant.

One entry per CDR3 protein, called by TCRdb with MiXCR from the reads. The sample records more than 400,000 distinct CDR3 sequences, around 27% being singletons. The origin of this receptor is a human donor in good health (CMV status not recorded). Some clones in this sample may be carry-over from other donors' samples. The material sequenced was PBMCs. The chain carries TRBV24-1 and TRBJ2-1; D possibly corresponds to TRBD2 (7 bases). The CDR3 here is CATSDRTRSQGSSYNEQFF. The CDR3 DNA follows: TGTGCCACCAGTGACAGGACTAGGTCCCAGGGGAGCTCCTACAATGAGCAGTTCTTC.